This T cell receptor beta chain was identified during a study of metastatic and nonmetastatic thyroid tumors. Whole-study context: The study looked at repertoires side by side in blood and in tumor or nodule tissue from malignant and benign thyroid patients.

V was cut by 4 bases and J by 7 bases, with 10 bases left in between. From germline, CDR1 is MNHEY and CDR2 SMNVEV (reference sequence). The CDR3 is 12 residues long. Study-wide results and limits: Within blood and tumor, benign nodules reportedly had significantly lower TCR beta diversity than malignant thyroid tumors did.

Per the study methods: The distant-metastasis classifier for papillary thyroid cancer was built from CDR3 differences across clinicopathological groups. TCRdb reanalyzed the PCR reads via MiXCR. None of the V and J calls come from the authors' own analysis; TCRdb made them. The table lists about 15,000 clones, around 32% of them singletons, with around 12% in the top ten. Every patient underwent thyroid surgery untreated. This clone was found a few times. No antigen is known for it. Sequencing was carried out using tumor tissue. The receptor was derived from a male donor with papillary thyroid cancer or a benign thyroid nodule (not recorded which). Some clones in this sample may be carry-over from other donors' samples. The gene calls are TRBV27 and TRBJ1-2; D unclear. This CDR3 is CASSSNRGGYTF. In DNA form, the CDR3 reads TGTGCCAGCAGTTCAAACCGGGGTGGCTACACCTTC.